This T cell receptor (beta chain) was captured by sequencing in a study of T cells in Graves' hyperthyroidism and ophthalmopathy. Study-wide points: Also found in blood were most expanded thyroid clonotypes above 0.001.

The germline V gene has CDR1 DFQATT and CDR2 SNEGSKA (reference sequence). The CDR3 totals 11 residues. With respect to this clonotype: Antigen unknown. Compared with germline, one end of the junction differs, possibly owing to a read error.

Ophthalmopathy cases scored 3 or more on the Clinical Activity Score and 4 or more on NOSPECS grade, with duration below 3 months. The diagnostic basis comprised clinical symptoms, serum thyroxine and TRAb, thyroid ultrasound and orbital computed tomography. Regions amplified from RNA transcripts were the TCR beta CDR3 regions. HTBI primers drove first-round RT-PCR of the TCR CDR3. MiXCR, run by TCRdb on the multiplex PCR reads, gives a single entry per CDR3 protein. Here the sample spans roughly 550,000 distinct CDR3 sequences, roughly 16% being singletons. This receptor was obtained from a woman in her twenties or thirties with Graves' ophthalmopathy. The V call is TRBV20-1, the J call TRBJ1-2; D uncertain. Sequenced sample: blood. CDR3 protein: CSARNAAGCTF. The CDR3 DNA follows: TGCAGTGCTAGAAACGCCGCTGGCTGCACCTTC.